These 25 T cell receptor beta chains came from one sample sequenced in a study of cytomegalovirus exposure and HLA in healthy donors. Clones were read by immunoSEQ multiplex PCR, and TCRdb kept only the in-frame ones, dropping some. Altogether around 120,000 clones are present, around 88% being singletons, with the ten largest covering more than 1.5%. The source material was PBMCs. The receptors come from a man aged 18 to 30 in good health and CMV-seronegative.

V usage is TRBV12-5 and J usage is TRBJ2-1; TRBD2 matches 14 bases. The V and J ends lost 6 bases and 3 bases, in that order; junction bases with no gene match: 7. This CDR3 is 17 amino acids long. The V gene's germline CDR1 is LGHNT and CDR2 FRNRAP. The CDR3, as DNA: TGTGCTAGTGGGAAGACTAGCGGGGGGGGATTCTACAATGAGCAGTTCTTC. It encodes CASGKTSGGGFYNEQFF. The entire variable domain, with the rest obtained from reference TRBV12-5 and TRBJ2-1, is as follows: DARVTQTPRHKVTEMGQEVTMRCQPILGHNTVFWYRQTMMQGLELLAYFRNRAPLDDSGMPKDRFSAEMPDATLATLKIQPSEPRDSAVYFCASGKTSGGGFYNEQFFGPGTRLTVL.

V and J are TRBV15 and TRBJ1-1; D remains unclear. Germline CDR1 LNHNV, CDR2 YYDKDF (reference sequence). V was pared by 5 bases and J by 6 bases, with 19 bases between. The CDR3 loop spans 15 amino acids. CDR3: CATSGRRWLGPEAFF. Written as DNA, the CDR3 is TGTGCCACCAGCGGAAGACGGTGGTTGGGCCCTGAAGCTTTCTTT.

This sequence joins TRBV28 and TRBJ2-7, with 11 bases aligning to TRBD2. The V and J ends lost 6 bases and 4 bases, in that order; junction bases with no gene match: 2. Germline loops: CDR1 MDHEN, CDR2 SYDVKM. The CDR3 length is 13 residues. Here the CDR3 reads CASSGTSGYEQYF. CDR3 sequence (DNA): TGTGCCAGCAGCGGGACTAGCGGTTACGAGCAGTACTTC.

The rearrangement links TRBV27 to TRBJ2-6; the match to TRBD1 covers 7 bases. Germline assignment: CDR1 MNHEY and CDR2 SMNVEV (reference sequence). The ends lost 7 bases at V and 0 bases at J; junction bases unmatched: 12. CDR3 size: 18 residues. In DNA, the CDR3 is TGTGCCAGCACCTCCTCCGGACAGGCCTACTCTGGGGCCAACGTCCTGACTTTC. Residues: CASTSSGQAYSGANVLTF. Full variable domain (rest looked up from reference TRBV27 and TRBJ2-6): EAQVTQNPRYLITVTGKKLTVTCSQNMNHEYMSWYRQDPGLGLRQIYYSMNVEVTDKGDVPEGYKVSRKEKRNFPLILESPSPNQTSLYFCASTSSGQAYSGANVLTFGAGSRLTVL.

This clone appeared once. The chain links TRBV6-6 to TRBJ1-5; 7 bases map to TRBD1. V lost 4 bases, J lost 6 bases, and 6 bases stayed unmatched. The CDR3 totals 14 residues. Germline V gene data show CDR1 as MNHNY and CDR2 as SVGAGI (reference sequence). The CDR3 sequence is CASSSRTGAQPQHF. The CDR3, as DNA: TGTGCCAGCAGTTCCAGGACAGGAGCTCAGCCCCAGCATTTT.

The chain combines TRBV5-1 with TRBJ2-4; 11 nucleotides match TRBD1. The junction had 8 bases not matched to a gene; V was cut back by 1 base and J by 8 bases. CDR1 and CDR2 from the germline V gene are SGHRS and YFSETQ. The CDR3 loop spans 16 amino acids. In DNA form, the CDR3 reads TGCGCCAGCAGCTTGAGGGACAGGGGGGCGCTGGACATTCAGTACTTC. It encodes CASSLRDRGALDIQYF. The complete variable domain, with remaining parts taken from reference TRBV5-1 and TRBJ2-4, reads KAGVTQTPRYLIKTRGQQVTLSCSPISGHRSVSWYQQTPGQGLQFLFEYFSETQRNKGNFPGRFSGRQFSNSRSEMNVSTLELGDSALYLCASSLRDRGALDIQYFGAGTRLSVL.

The chain employs TRBV7-9 and TRBJ1-1, with 7 bases fitting TRBD1. With 4 bases clipped from V and 3 bases from J, the junction kept 5 bases outside the gene matches. Germline loops: CDR1 SEHNR, CDR2 FQNEAQ (reference sequence). CDR3 length equals 14 residues. CDR3 bases: TGTGCCAGCAGCTACACAGGGGAGCACACTGAAGCTTTCTTT. Residues: CASSYTGEHTEAFF.

The gene calls are TRBV6-4 and TRBJ1-4; TRBD1 might be the D (5 bases). V lost 3 bases to trimming and J lost 10 bases, with 15 bases between them. The CDR3 loop spans 14 amino acids. Germline CDR1 MRHNA, CDR2 SNTAGT. The CDR3: CASSDEPGRGKLFF. The CDR3 nucleotides are TGTGCCAGCAGTGATGAACCAGGGAGGGGAAAACTGTTTTTT.

This clone has just a few counts. CDR3 sequence: CASSLDSTGELFF. The CDR3 region has the DNA TGTGCCAGCTCACTCGACAGTACCGGGGAGCTGTTTTTT. The rearrangement links TRBV18 to TRBJ2-2, with D maybe TRBD1 (5 bases). Trimming stripped 4 bases from V and 5 bases from J, with 8 bases between. There are 13 residues in the CDR3. The germline V gene encodes CDR1 KGHSH and CDR2 LQKENI.

The rearrangement joins TRBV5-6 to TRBJ2-7, with 9 positions matching TRBD2. The germline V gene encodes CDR1 SGHDT and CDR2 YYEEEE. There are 13 residues in the CDR3. V gave up 2 bases and J gave up 6 bases; unmatched junction bases: 3. The chain's CDR3 is CASSLAGGSEQYF. As DNA, the CDR3 is TGTGCCAGCAGCTTAGCGGGAGGATCCGAGCAGTACTTC.

The V and J genes are TRBV14 and TRBJ2-3; tentative D call: TRBD2 (6 bases). The CDR3 contains 16 residues. CDR1 is SGHDN, CDR2 FVKESK, per germline. V lost 4 bases, J lost 0 bases, and 14 bases lay in between. The CDR3, as DNA: TGTGCCAGCAGCCTAAGGGGACTGCTAAGCACAGATACGCAGTATTTT. The encoded protein is CASSLRGLLSTDTQYF. The full variable domain, its missing parts supplied by reference TRBV14 and TRBJ2-3, is EAGVTQFPSHSVIEKGQTVTLRCDPISGHDNLYWYRRVMGKEIKFLLHFVKESKQDESGMPNNRFLAERTGGTYSTLKVQPAELEDSGVYFCASSLRGLLSTDTQYFGPGTRLTVL.

The genes are TRBV6-5 and TRBJ1-4, with 9 nucleotides matching TRBD1. CDR3 size: 14 residues. Unmatched junction bases numbered 5, after V lost 5 bases and J lost 7 bases. CDR1 MNHEY and CDR2 SVGAGI come from the germline V gene. The CDR3 spells CASSAGTGTEKLFF. DNA for the CDR3: TGTGCCAGCAGTGCCGGGACAGGGACTGAAAAACTGTTTTTT.

V usage is TRBV27 and J usage is TRBJ2-7; perhaps TRBD2 as D (6 bases). The length of the CDR3 is 14 residues. Germline CDR1 reads MNHEY; CDR2 reads SMNVEV (reference sequence). V gave up 6 bases and J gave up 3 bases, with 15 bases separating them. The CDR3 sequence is CASRKGTYFYEQYF. CDR3 coding DNA: TGTGCCAGCAGAAAGGGGACTTATTTCTACGAGCAGTACTTC.

This sequence joins TRBV6-1 and TRBJ1-1, with 9 bases that match TRBD1. This CDR3 has 13 residues. Unmatched junction bases numbered 6, after V lost 8 bases and J lost 5 bases. Germline V CDR1 and CDR2: MNHNS, SASEGT. CDR3 sequence reads: CASDRGLRTEAFF. The CDR3 DNA reads TGTGCCAGCGACAGGGGGTTAAGGACTGAAGCTTTCTTT.

The CDR3 coding sequence is TGTGCCAGCAGCGGAAGGACAGTTGTCTACGAGCAGTACTTC. This translates into CASSGRTVVYEQYF. The V and J genes are TRBV13 and TRBJ2-7; TRBD1 is a possible D gene (6 bases). V lost 5 bases and J 3 bases, leaving 14 bases between the germline ends. In germline, CDR1 is PRHDT, CDR2 FYEKMQ (reference sequence). This CDR3 contains 14 residues. Combining the CDR3 with reference TRBV13 and TRBJ2-7 gives the whole variable domain AAGVIQSPRHLIKEKRETATLKCYPIPRHDTVYWYQQGPGQDPQFLISFYEKMQSDKGSIPDRFSAQQFSDYHSELNMSSLELGDSALYFCASSGRTVVYEQYFGPGTRLTVT.

V and J are TRBV5-6 and TRBJ2-1; 7 bases map to TRBD2. Germline values: CDR1 SGHDT, CDR2 YYEEEE. This CDR3 is built from 14 residues. V lost 8 bases to trimming and J lost 4 bases; unmatched junction nucleotides: 9. CDR3 sequence: CASRAGRGYNEQFF. The CDR3 coding sequence is TGTGCCAGTCGAGCGGGAAGGGGTTACAATGAGCAGTTCTTC.

The chain uses TRBV30 and TRBJ2-3, with 7 bases matching TRBD2. This CDR3 region has 15 residues. The germline V gene encodes CDR1 GTSNPN and CDR2 SVGIG (reference sequence). V was pared by 1 base and J by 3 bases, with 7 bases of the junction left unmatched. The CDR3 loop is CAWSAGGIRTDTQYF. The CDR3 DNA is TGTGCCTGGAGTGCGGGGGGAATTCGGACAGATACGCAGTATTTT.

The chain joins TRBV6-5 to TRBJ1-5; D gene ambiguous. The CDR3 spans 14 residues. With 5 bases removed from V and 0 bases from J, the gap between germline ends came to 8 bases. Per the germline V gene, CDR1 is MNHEY and CDR2 is SVGAGI. CDR3 in DNA: TGTGCCAGCAGTACTGACAATAGCAATCAGCCCCAGCATTTT. It is translated as CASSTDNSNQPQHF.

The chain recombines TRBV7-6 with TRBJ2-7; 8 bases map to TRBD2. The CDR3 covers 14 residues. The germline V gene encodes CDR1 SGHVS and CDR2 FNYEAQ. J gave up 2 bases and V 3 bases, and 3 bases lay outside the gene matches. CDR3 in amino acids: CASSFQRGTYEQYF. The CDR3 DNA follows: TGTGCCAGCAGCTTCCAGCGGGGGACCTACGAGCAGTACTTC.

The rearrangement links TRBV27 to TRBJ2-3; 10 bases are shared with TRBD1. The V segment lost 5 bases and the J segment 4 bases; nucleotides outside the gene matches: 9. CDR1 MNHEY and CDR2 SMNVEV come from the germline V gene (reference sequence). The CDR3 covers 16 residues. CDR3 residues: CASSTPTGGNADTQYF. The CDR3 coding sequence is TGTGCCAGCAGTACTCCGACAGGGGGCAACGCAGATACGCAGTATTTT.

V and J are TRBV27 and TRBJ1-1; perhaps TRBD1 as D (5 bases). Germline loops: CDR1 MNHEY, CDR2 SMNVEV (reference sequence). The V end lost 0 bases, the J end lost 12 bases, and 14 bases lay between the germline ends. The CDR3 has 13 residues. In DNA, the CDR3 is TGTGCCAGCAGTTTATCGATAGTAGGGGTGACTTTCTTT. As protein: CASSLSIVGVTFF.

This sequence joins TRBV27 and TRBJ2-1; a possible D gene is TRBD2 (7 bases). This CDR3 is 13 amino acids long. Germline assignment: CDR1 MNHEY and CDR2 SMNVEV (reference sequence). Trimming removed 4 bases at V and 7 bases at J, with 11 bases between. The CDR3 DNA sequence: TGTGCCAGCAGTTGGGGGGGCTTGAATGAGCAGTTCTTC. This translates into CASSWGGLNEQFF.

V gene TRBV7-7 combines with J gene TRBJ2-1, with TRBD2 as a possible D gene (6 bases). Germline values: CDR1 SSHAT, CDR2 FNYEAQ (reference sequence). Trimming cost V 5 bases and J 9 bases, with 14 bases left between them. There are 13 residues in the CDR3. In DNA, the CDR3 is TGTGCCAGCAGCCCGACTAGTTTCAGTGAGCAGTTCTTC. Amino acids: CASSPTSFSEQFF.

The CDR3 loop is CASSVGNTDTQYF. DNA of the CDR3: TGTGCCAGTAGTGTCGGGAACACAGATACGCAGTATTTT. V usage is TRBV19 and J usage is TRBJ2-3, with D possibly matching TRBD2 (5 bases). Per the germline V gene, CDR1 is LNHDA and CDR2 is SQIVND (reference sequence). CDR3 length: 13 residues. The germline V and J ends were trimmed by 5 bases and 2 bases, with 8 bases remaining between them.

The rearrangement joins TRBV6-1 to TRBJ2-3; unclear D gene. V lost 2 bases to trimming and J lost 7 bases, with 7 bases between them. Per the germline V gene, CDR1 is MNHNS and CDR2 is SASEGT. The CDR3 runs to 12 residues. The CDR3, as DNA: TGTGCCAGCAGTGAATATGCGTATACGCAGTATTTT. Its protein product is CASSEYAYTQYF.